The 10 T cell receptor beta chains below were found in one sample sequenced in a study of blood T cell repertoires in COVID-19. Method: immunoSEQ multiplex PCR; TCRdb's copy keeps in-frame clones and lacks some. Among almost 65,000 clones listed, 88% were seen once. Material: peripheral blood. These TCRs come from a woman aged 55-70 years with COVID-19, enrolled during active disease.

The CDR3 spells CASSPWMSDSPLHF. CDR3 DNA: TGTGCCAGCAGCCCCTGGATGAGCGATTCACCCCTCCACTTT. The chain couples TRBV7-2 to TRBJ1-6; D remains unclear. CDR3 size: 14 residues. The V gene lost 5 bases and the J gene lost 8 bases, with 13 bases spanning the gap. Germline CDR1 is SGHTA and CDR2 is FQGNSA. Full variable domain (outside the CDR3, taken from reference TRBV7-2 and TRBJ1-6): GAGVSQSPSNKVTEKGKDVELRCDPISGHTALYWYRQSLGQGLEFLIYFQGNSAPDKSGLPSDRFSAERTGGSVSTLTIQRTQQEDSAVYLCASSPWMSDSPLHFGNGTRLTVT.

The chain has TRBV6-1 and TRBJ1-1, with a weak D call TRBD1 (6 bases). The length of the CDR3 is 14 residues. Trimming took 2 bases from V and 1 from J, leaving 8 bases between them. Germline V lookup: CDR1 MNHNS, CDR2 SASEGT. Here the CDR3 DNA reads TGTGCCAGCAGTGAACTGGGACAGAACACTGAAGCTTTCTTT. As protein: CASSELGQNTEAFF.

This rearrangement joins TRBV6-5 to TRBJ2-4, with 9 bases lining up with TRBD2. CDR1 MNHEY and CDR2 SVGAGI come from the germline V gene. This CDR3 region has 13 residues. V lost 5 bases to trimming and J lost 6 bases; unmatched junction nucleotides: 2. The chain's CDR3 is CASSSGGLNIQYF. The CDR3 DNA follows: TGTGCCAGCAGTAGCGGGGGGTTAAACATTCAGTACTTC.

J is TRBJ1-5 and V is TRBV10-3; TRBD1 matches at 7 bases. This CDR3 comprises 13 residues. Germline trimming cut 10 bases from V and 5 bases from J; bases unmatched to any gene: 8. Germline assignment: CDR1 ENHRY and CDR2 SYGVKD. In DNA form, the CDR3 reads TGTGCCAGCCGGGACAGCTACTATCAGCCCCAGCATTTT. Translated: CASRDSYYQPQHF.

V and J are TRBV10-3 and TRBJ2-7, with TRBD2 identical over 8 bases. The CDR3 sequence is 15 residues long. V lost 3 bases to trimming and J lost 4 bases; unmatched junction nucleotides: 8. Germline V gene sequence: CDR1 ENHRY, CDR2 SYGVKD. The CDR3 nucleotides read TGTGCCATCAGTGATGTAGCGGGATCAACGTACGAGCAGTACTTC. Translated, it gives CAISDVAGSTYEQYF.

Only one count was recorded for this clone. The CDR3 region is CATSPSRGMGYEQYF. The CDR3 DNA sequence: TGTGCCACCAGTCCTTCTCGGGGAATGGGCTACGAGCAGTACTTC. The chain combines TRBV24-1 with TRBJ2-7; TRBD2 might be the D (5 bases). Deletions cut 6 bases from V and 3 bases from J, with 17 bases between. This CDR3 has 15 amino acids. Germline V gene data show CDR1 as KGHDR and CDR2 as SFDVKD.

This sequence joins TRBV19 and TRBJ1-6; 7 bases fit TRBD1. Per the germline V gene, CDR1 is LNHDA and CDR2 is SQIVND (reference sequence). Trimming took 3 bases from V and 7 from J; bases not matched to a gene: 3. The CDR3 runs to 14 residues. The DNA of the CDR3 is TGTGCCAGTAGTATCACGGGACAGAATTCACCCCTCCACTTT. This encodes CASSITGQNSPLHF.

The J gene is TRBJ1-2, the V gene TRBV30; D unresolved. The germline V gene encodes CDR1 GTSNPN and CDR2 SVGIG (reference sequence). V was trimmed by 2 bases and J by 7 bases, leaving 8 bases between them. The CDR3 is 11 residues long. CDR3 DNA sequence: TGTGCCTGGAGTAACGGGATTGGCTACACCTTC. Amino acid sequence: CAWSNGIGYTF.

Only one count was recorded for this clone. One end of the junction does not line up with germline, which may come from a read error. The gene calls are TRBV7-9 and TRBJ2-7, with 9 nucleotides matching TRBD1. The CDR3 runs 12 residues. CDR1 is SEHNR, CDR2 FQNEAQ, per germline (reference sequence). CDR3 in amino acids: CASSLYGDRESF. The CDR3 DNA reads TGTGCCAGCAGCTTATACGGGGACAGGGAGTCGTTC.

CDR3 DNA sequence: TGTGCCTGGAGTGTACTAACGTCGGCTGGCTACACCTTC. It codes for CAWSVLTSAGYTF. The gene calls are TRBV30 and TRBJ1-2; D not certain. This CDR3 has 13 residues. V dropped 0 bases and J dropped 7 bases, with 12 bases sitting between them. CDR1 and CDR2 from the germline V gene are GTSNPN and SVGIG (reference sequence).